The entry below describes one T cell receptor beta chain. The germline gives CDR1 KGHDR, CDR2 SFDVKD. This CDR3 spans 14 amino acids. The sample comes from a study of monozygotic twins with inflammatory bowel disease. Through template switching, UMIs that included a 6-nucleotide sample barcode were added. Each CDR3 protein gets one entry in TCRdb, which reprocessed the 5' RACE reads and gives no DNA. This sample's table has around 450,000 distinct CDR3 sequences. The sequence derives from a human donor with ulcerative colitis or Crohn's disease, or a healthy co-twin of an affected twin (not recorded which). Sequencing input: blood. This rearrangement joins TRBV24-1 to TRBJ2-3. The CDR3 here is CATSVSGGTDTQYF.